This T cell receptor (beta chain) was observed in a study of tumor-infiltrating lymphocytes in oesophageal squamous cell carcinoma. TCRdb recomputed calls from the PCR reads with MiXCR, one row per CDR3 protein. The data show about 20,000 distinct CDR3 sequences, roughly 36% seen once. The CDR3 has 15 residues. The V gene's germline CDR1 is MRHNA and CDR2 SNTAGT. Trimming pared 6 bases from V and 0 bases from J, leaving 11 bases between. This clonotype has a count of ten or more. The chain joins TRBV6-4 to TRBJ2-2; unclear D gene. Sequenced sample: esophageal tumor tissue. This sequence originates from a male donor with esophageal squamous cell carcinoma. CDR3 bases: TGTGCCAGCAGCCCCCTTCAGGCGAACACCGGGGAGCTGTTTTTT. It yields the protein CASSPLQANTGELFF.